This T cell receptor (beta chain) was retrieved from a study of T cell responses to AZD1222 COVID-19 vaccine. Study-wide results and limits: Spike-specific TCR repertoires showed rising breadth and depth after two AZD1222 doses. Among spike-specific TCRs, nearly half reportedly target unmutated variant regions.

On this clone: The antigen is not known.

Assay used: immunoSEQ multiplex PCR; TCRdb lists only in-frame clones, some missing. The sample lists more than 95,000 clones, roughly 89% occurring once. There are 12 residues in the CDR3. CDR1 and CDR2 (germline): GTSNPN, SVGIG (reference sequence). Trimming left V 4 bases short and J 4 bases short, with 10 bases between. The TCR comes from an adult in good health. J is TRBJ1-1 and V is TRBV30; TRBD1 is a possible D gene (5 bases). Sequenced material: peripheral blood, taken on day 0 of AZD1222 vaccination. The CDR3 region is CAWKGPGTEAFF. DNA of the CDR3: TGTGCCTGGAAGGGGCCGGGCACTGAAGCTTTCTTT. The complete variable domain, with remaining parts taken from reference TRBV30 and TRBJ1-1, reads SQTIHQWPATLVQPVGSPLSLECTVEGTSNPNLYWYRQAAGRGLQLLFYSVGIGQISSEVPQNLSASRPQDRQFILSSKKLLLSDSGFYLCAWKGPGTEAFFGQGTRLTVV.